This TCR beta chain was documented in a study of blood T cell repertoires in COVID-19. About the study: Acute and convalescent COVID-19 specimens originated in the United States, Italy and Spain. T cells, B-cell-depleted T cells, or PBMCs supplied cDNA or gDNA.

Seattle's enrolled individuals joined amid active infection and were then monitored longitudinally. This clone was recorded at least ten times. Germline V lookup: CDR1 LNHDA, CDR2 SQIVND (reference sequence). V dropped 4 bases and J dropped 1; count of bases not matched to a gene: 9. The length of the CDR3 is 17 residues. Original handling: Researchers report that nucleated cell counts were estimated from reference gene primer amplification. The repertoire was sequenced with immunoSEQ multiplex PCR; TCRdb's copy has only in-frame clones and lacks some. The V and J calls and clone size come from that table; D and trimming were worked out from the DNA. This table has 300,000 to 350,000 clones, roughly 90% appearing once.

The sequencing input was peripheral blood. This sequence was found in a woman between 70 and 85 years old with COVID-19, enrolled during active disease. The J gene is TRBJ1-1, the V gene TRBV19; 10 nucleotides line up with TRBD1. The CDR3 spells CASSRKTGGARNTEAFF. The CDR3 nucleotides are TGTGCCAGTAGTAGGAAGACAGGGGGCGCGAGGAACACTGAAGCTTTCTTT.